The 28 T cell receptor beta chains below all came from one sample that was sequenced in a study of OX40 agonist ivuxolimab in advanced cancers. This table comes from immunoSEQ multiplex PCR, and its TCRdb copy is limited to in-frame clones, with some not included. The profile shows about 80,000 clones, approximately 90% of them singletons. Sequenced here: CD4+ or CD8+ T cells sorted from blood, sampled in a trial of the OX40 agonist ivuxolimab. Source of these receptors: an adult with an advanced solid tumor such as melanoma, head and neck, liver or kidney cancer.

This chain connects TRBV10-3 to TRBJ2-1; D not resolved. The CDR3 loop spans 12 amino acids. Trimming removed 5 bases from V and 8 bases from J, with 10 bases in between. Looked up from germline, CDR1 is ENHRY and CDR2 is SYGVKD. The DNA for the CDR3 is TGTGCCATCAGTTTAGGATCCCATGAGCAGTTCTTC. The encoded protein is CAISLGSHEQFF.

V is TRBV2 and J is TRBJ1-5, with D tentatively TRBD1 (6 bases). Germline loops: CDR1 SNHLY, CDR2 FYNNEI. Trimming took 4 bases from V and 4 from J, leaving 11 bases between them. This CDR3 comprises 14 residues. The CDR3 DNA reads as TGTGCCAGCAGTGTGGGGGCAGGTAATCAGCCCCAGCATTTT. Protein product: CASSVGAGNQPQHF.

The chain has TRBV7-2 and TRBJ2-5; TRBD2 matches 7 bases. The length of the CDR3 is 15 residues. Germline V gene data show CDR1 as SGHTA and CDR2 as FQGNSA. V dropped 1 base and J dropped 6; count of bases not matched to a gene: 8. The CDR3 nucleotides are TGTGCCAGCAGCTTAGGGGGAGGGCCCGGAAAGACCCAGTACTTC. Its protein product is CASSLGGGPGKTQYF.

The chain joins TRBV30 to TRBJ1-4, with TRBD1 as a possible D gene (5 bases). CDR1 GTSNPN and CDR2 SVGIG come from the germline V gene (reference sequence). Trimming removed 3 bases from V and 8 bases from J, with 16 bases in between. This CDR3 contains 14 residues. CDR3 amino acids: CAWRVWGETEKLFF. Written as DNA, the CDR3 is TGTGCCTGGAGGGTCTGGGGGGAGACGGAAAAACTGTTTTTT.

For the CDR3, the DNA is TGTGCCAGCAGCTTAAATTTCGGGAGAGTTGCGGATACGCAGTATTTT. Protein product: CASSLNFGRVADTQYF. The chain is built from TRBV13 and TRBJ2-3, with D tentatively TRBD2 (6 bases). Germline V gives CDR1 PRHDT, CDR2 FYEKMQ (reference sequence). The V gene lost 2 bases and the J gene lost 6 bases, with 18 bases spanning the gap. CDR3 length equals 16 residues.

This clone was observed once. The genes are TRBV7-2 and TRBJ1-4, with 8 bases matching TRBD1. J was trimmed by 8 bases and V by 8 bases; bases with no gene match: 13. This CDR3 has 15 amino acids. Germline values: CDR1 SGHTA, CDR2 FQGNSA. The CDR3 DNA sequence: TGTGCCAGCGGTTCACGAACAGGGGGAGCGGAAAAACTGTTTTTT. Residues: CASGSRTGGAEKLFF.

The CDR3: CASPAAGRHSYNEQFF. Here the CDR3 DNA reads TGTGCCAGCCCCGCCGCAGGGAGACACTCCTACAATGAGCAGTTCTTC. This chain joins TRBV9 and TRBJ2-1, with D perhaps matching TRBD1 or TRBD2 (5 bases each). The V end was cut by 7 bases, the J end by 0 bases, with 17 bases between. The CDR3 runs 16 residues. Germline CDR1 reads SGDLS; CDR2 reads YYNGEE. The variable domain in full, with the rest retrieved from reference TRBV9 and TRBJ2-1, is DSGVTQTPKHLITATGQRVTLRCSPRSGDLSVYWYQQSLDQGLQFLIQYYNGEERAKGNILERFSAQQFPDLHSELNLSSLELGDSALYFCASPAAGRHSYNEQFFGPGTRLTVL.

This chain links TRBV5-1 with TRBJ2-5; TRBD2 matches 14 bases. The end of the DNA aligns better with TRBJ2-7, so the J call may be wrong. This CDR3 region has 15 residues. Germline V gene sequence: CDR1 SGHRS, CDR2 YFSETQ. The CDR3 DNA is TGCGCCAGCAGCCGCGGACTAGCGGGAGGCTACGAGCAGTACTTC. Translating it yields CASSRGLAGGYEQYF.

The rearrangement joins TRBV29-1 to TRBJ2-1; D gene unclear. The CDR3 totals 13 residues. Trimming shortened V by 6 bases and J by 6 bases, and 15 bases separated the two germline ends. The germline V gene encodes CDR1 SQVTM and CDR2 ANQGSEA. The CDR3 DNA sequence: TGCAGCGTGGGCCTTCTTCTCACCAATGAGCAGTTCTTC. This sequence encodes CSVGLLLTNEQFF.

This chain connects TRBV29-1 to TRBJ1-5, with TRBD1 identical over 9 bases. The CDR3 contains 14 residues. J lost 5 bases, V lost 4 bases, and 6 bases had no gene match. From germline, CDR1 is SQVTM and CDR2 ANQGSEA. The CDR3 loop is CSVVTGGIDQPQHF. DNA of the CDR3: TGCAGCGTTGTTACAGGGGGCATCGATCAGCCCCAGCATTTT.

The CDR3 nucleotides are TGTGCCAGTACCAGACAGGGGGAAGGAACTGAAGCTTTCTTT. Amino acids: CASTRQGEGTEAFF. This chain connects TRBV19 to TRBJ1-1, with 9 positions matching TRBD1. Germline V lookup: CDR1 LNHDA, CDR2 SQIVND (reference sequence). This CDR3 is 14 amino acids long. J was trimmed by 5 bases and V by 7 bases; bases with no gene match: 8.

This clone counts as medium-sized. This rearrangement joins TRBV7-8 to TRBJ2-1, with a weak D call TRBD1 (5 bases). This CDR3 has 16 amino acids. CDR1 is SGHVS, CDR2 FQNEAQ, per germline. V shed 1 base and J shed 2 bases, with 12 bases lying between them. The CDR3 DNA is TGTGCCAGCAGCTTAGAAGCAAGGGGCCCCTACAATGAGCAGTTCTTC. Protein product: CASSLEARGPYNEQFF. Full variable domain (missing parts from reference TRBV7-8 and TRBJ2-1): GAGVSQSPRYKVAKRGQDVALRCDPISGHVSLFWYQQALGQGPEFLTYFQNEAQLDKSGLPSDRFFAERPEGSVSTLKIQRTQQEDSAVYLCASSLEARGPYNEQFFGPGTRLTVL.

This chain connects TRBV5-4 to TRBJ2-1; TRBD1 agrees at 9 bases. Germline lookup yields CDR1 SGHNT and CDR2 YYREEE (reference sequence). This CDR3 comprises 16 residues. V lost 4 bases, J lost 1 base, and 6 bases stayed unmatched. The CDR3 here is CASSHPGQGSYNEQFF. In nucleotides, the CDR3 is TGTGCCAGCAGCCATCCGGGACAGGGTTCCTACAATGAGCAGTTCTTC.

The CDR3 DNA sequence: TGTGCCAGCAGCGGGGACAGGGGGGACGAGCAGTACTTC. Protein sequence: CASSGDRGDEQYF. The chain carries TRBV7-2 and TRBJ2-7, with 11 bases matching TRBD1. V shed 5 bases, J shed 5 bases, and the junction held 2 bases outside the gene matches. Germline V lookup: CDR1 SGHTA, CDR2 FQGNSA. The length of the CDR3 is 13 residues. The complete variable domain, with remaining parts taken from reference TRBV7-2 and TRBJ2-7, reads GAGVSQSPSNKVTEKGKDVELRCDPISGHTALYWYRQSLGQGLEFLIYFQGNSAPDKSGLPSDRFSAERTGGSVSTLTIQRTQQEDSAVYLCASSGDRGDEQYFGPGTRLTVT.

The chain carries TRBV5-1 and TRBJ2-5; 11 positions agree with TRBD2. This CDR3 region has 16 residues. Trimming took 4 bases from V and 1 from J; bases not matched to a gene: 6. The germline V gene has CDR1 SGHRS and CDR2 YFSETQ. CDR3 nucleotide sequence: TGCGCCAGCAGCGGGGTGGGACTAGCGGCCCAAGAGACCCAGTACTTC. Translating gives CASSGVGLAAQETQYF.

This clone has only one observation. The chain links TRBV28 to TRBJ1-4, with TRBD1 as a possible D gene (6 bases). CDR3 size: 14 residues. Germline-derived CDR1 and CDR2 are MDHEN and SYDVKM. V was clipped by 5 bases and J by 5 bases, with 12 bases between them. The CDR3: CASSPDRTNEKLFF. The CDR3 DNA sequence: TGTGCCAGCAGTCCGGACAGAACGAATGAAAAACTGTTTTTT.

V is TRBV20-1 and J is TRBJ2-3; a possible D gene is TRBD2 (6 bases). The CDR3 extends over 11 amino acids. The ends were cut back, 6 bases at V and 5 bases at J, with 9 bases in the middle. Germline V gene sequence: CDR1 DFQATT, CDR2 SNEGSKA (reference sequence). CDR3 in DNA: TGCAGTGCCACGACTAGAGATACGCAGTATTTT. Translating it yields CSATTRDTQYF.

In this sample, this clone turned up once. The chain uses TRBV10-3 and TRBJ2-1; TRBD2 matches at 7 bases. The CDR3 consists of 15 residues. Losses at the gene ends were 3 bases for V and 6 bases for J; bases not matched to a gene: 8. The V gene's germline CDR1 is ENHRY and CDR2 SYGVKD. The CDR3 bases are TGTGCCATCAGTGACTCCGGGGGAGGGCCCAATGAGCAGTTCTTC. Its protein is CAISDSGGGPNEQFF.

The gene calls are TRBV28 and TRBJ1-1, with a possible D match to TRBD1 (6 bases). The germline V and J ends were trimmed by 4 bases and 1 base, with 10 bases remaining between them. This CDR3 is 14 amino acids long. CDR1 and CDR2 (germline): MDHEN, SYDVKM. The CDR3 loop reads CASSSDRRNTEAFF. The CDR3 DNA reads TGTGCCAGCAGTTCTGACAGGAGGAACACTGAAGCTTTCTTT.

V usage is TRBV7-8 and J usage is TRBJ2-1; perhaps TRBD2 as D (6 bases). Per germline, CDR1 SGHVS and CDR2 FQNEAQ. CDR3 length: 13 residues. V lost 4 bases and J 8 bases, leaving 12 bases between the germline ends. The CDR3 region has the DNA TGTGCCAGCAGCTCCCTGACTAGGGATGAGCAGTTCTTC. This translates into CASSSLTRDEQFF.

The gene calls are TRBV11-2 and TRBJ2-7, with 14 bases aligning to TRBD2. CDR3 size: 17 residues. The J segment lost 6 bases and the V segment lost 4 bases, leaving 11 bases of the junction unmatched. CDR1 and CDR2 from the germline V gene are SGHAT and FQNNGV. The CDR3 region has the DNA TGTGCCAGCAGCTCAGGGGGGACTAGCGGGAGAACGTCCGAGCAGTACTTC. It codes for CASSSGGTSGRTSEQYF.

The chain carries TRBV7-9 and TRBJ2-5; 10 nucleotides agree with TRBD2. The length of the CDR3 is 17 residues. Trimming removed 1 base from V and 5 bases from J; junction bases left unmatched: 10. Per germline, CDR1 SEHNR and CDR2 FQNEAQ (reference sequence). In DNA, the CDR3 is TGTGCCAGCAGCTTAGGAGGGACTAGCGCGCCGTTGGAGACCCAGTACTTC. Translation gives CASSLGGTSAPLETQYF.

V is TRBV28 and J is TRBJ2-1, with D possibly being TRBD2 (6 bases). The germline V and J ends were trimmed by 2 bases and 7 bases, with 9 bases remaining between them. Germline V gene lookup returns CDR1 MDHEN and CDR2 SYDVKM. The CDR3 contains 13 residues. The CDR3 loop reads CASSLGTSNEQFF. The CDR3 DNA follows: TGTGCCAGCAGTTTAGGGACTTCTAATGAGCAGTTCTTC.

The V gene is TRBV6-5, the J gene TRBJ2-7; tentative D call: TRBD2 (5 bases). The CDR3 consists of 13 residues. The germline gives CDR1 MNHEY, CDR2 SVGAGI. The V gene lost 6 bases and the J gene lost 4 bases, with 13 bases spanning the gap. The CDR3 sequence: CASSLVEGYEQYF. The CDR3 nucleotides read TGTGCCAGCAGCCTAGTAGAGGGTTACGAGCAGTACTTC.

In regard to this clone: This same CDR3 is encoded by further DNA sequences in the sample. The rearrangement joins TRBV5-1 to TRBJ1-5; perhaps TRBD1 as D (6 bases). The CDR3 consists of 13 residues. Trimming stripped 0 bases from V and 7 bases from J, with 8 bases between. CDR1 SGHRS and CDR2 YFSETQ come from the germline V gene. The CDR3 sequence is CASSLGQGQPQHF. CDR3 bases: TGCGCCAGCAGCTTGGGGCAGGGGCAGCCCCAGCATTTT.

The chain combines TRBV5-6 with TRBJ1-5; TRBD1 matches at 9 bases. The CDR3 is 14 amino acids. The J segment lost 6 bases and the V segment lost 4 bases, leaving 5 bases of the junction unmatched. Germline CDR1 is SGHDT and CDR2 is YYEEEE. CDR3 sequence reads: CASSTSDRGQPQHF. DNA for the CDR3: TGTGCCAGCAGCACGTCGGACAGGGGTCAGCCCCAGCATTTT.

In DNA, the CDR3 is TGTGCCAGCAGTTTATCCGTCCCCAACGCCGGGGAGCTGTTTTTT. It is translated as CASSLSVPNAGELFF. The V call is TRBV28, the J call TRBJ2-2, with D unclear. The CDR3 loop spans 15 amino acids. V was trimmed by 1 base and J by 6 bases, leaving 12 bases between them. The germline CDR1 and CDR2 sequences are MDHEN and SYDVKM.

The rearrangement uses TRBV11-3 and TRBJ2-3; D unclear. V was trimmed by 5 bases and J by 4 bases, leaving 4 bases between them. Germline V gives CDR1 SGHNT, CDR2 YENEEA. This CDR3 has 11 residues. The CDR3 protein is CASSRPDTQYF. The CDR3 region has the DNA TGTGCCAGCAGCCGGCCAGATACGCAGTATTTT.